A selection of T cell receptor beta chains follows, all from one sample in a study of response to subunit inactivated influenza vaccine. TCRdb reanalysed the RT-PCR reads using MiXCR and keeps one entry per CDR3 protein. Seen here are 430,000 or so distinct CDR3 sequences, roughly 11% observed once, and the top ten hold less than 15%. The sequences come from PBMCs from blood, collected 35 to 45 days after vaccination. The receptor source for this set is a man aged 45 to 65 who received an inactivated influenza vaccine. Each CDR3 is given with its conserved first and last residue. A D gene is named only where the DNA matches it firmly. Clone sizes are given selectively: once, few, many, or a class where the clone is expanded.

TRBV4-3	many	TRBD1	TRBJ2-7	TGCGCCAGCAGCAGGGACAGGGTCTCCTACGAGCAGTACTTC	CASSRDRVSYEQYF
TRBV7-2	NA	NA	TRBJ2-1	TGTGCCAGCAGGCGGGACAGCAATGAGCAGTTCTTC	CASRRDSNEQFF
TRBV5-8	few	NA	TRBJ1-2	TGTGCCAGCAGCCGCCCGGGGCTAGCGTATGGCTACACCTTC	CASSRPGLAYGYTF
TRBV5-1	NA	TRBD1	TRBJ2-4	TGCGCCAGCAGCACCCGCCCTGCGGGACAGGGGAAAGAAGGCAAAAACATTCAGTACTTC	CASSTRPAGQGKEGKNIQYF
TRBV20-1	few	TRBD2	TRBJ2-5	TGCAGTGCTCTGACTAGCGGGGGGTGGGAGACCCAGTACTTC	CSALTSGGWETQYF
TRBV5-6	NA	NA	TRBJ1-6	TGTGCCAGCAGCTTGGACAGGGAAGGTTCCTATAATTCACCCCTCCACTTT	CASSLDREGSYNSPLHF
TRBV29-1	many	NA	TRBJ2-1	TGCAGCGTTGAACTTGGTCTAGGGGGCAATGAGCAGTTCTTC	CSVELGLGGNEQFF
TRBV3-1	NA	NA	TRBJ2-7	TGTGCCAGCAGCCAAGATGGCCCGGGGTTGAGGGAGCAGTACTTC	CASSQDGPGLREQYF
TRBV4-1	NA	NA	TRBJ2-3	TGCGCCAGCAGCCCAAGGAGTTCGCAGAACACAGATACGCAGTATTTT	CASSPRSSQNTDTQYF
TRBV20-1	many	NA	TRBJ2-7	TGCAGTGCCGCGCGGGGTAGCTCCTACGAGCAGTACTTC	CSAARGSSYEQYF
TRBV29-1	few	NA	TRBJ2-5	TGCAGCGTTAGGAGGAGACTTCGAGAGACCCAGTACTTC	CSVRRRLRETQYF
TRBV4-3	NA	NA	TRBJ2-1	TGCGCCAGCAGCCAACAGGCGGGGCCCAACGAGCAGTTCTTC	CASSQQAGPNEQFF
TRBV4-2	few	NA	TRBJ2-3	TGTGCCAGCAGCCAAGATAGGGTCCATAGCACAGATACGCAGTATTTT	CASSQDRVHSTDTQYF
TRBV7-3	NA	NA	TRBJ1-1	TGTGCCAGCAGTCCCACAGGGCCAGAAATGGCTTTCTTT	CASSPTGPEMAFF
TRBV5-6	NA	TRBD1	TRBJ2-1	TGTGCCAGCAGCTCAGGGACAGGGTTCGATGAGCAGTTCTTC	CASSSGTGFDEQFF
TRBV11-2	NA	NA	TRBJ2-7	TGTGCCAGCAGCTTAGTGCAGTACTACGAGCAGTACTTC	CASSLVQYYEQYF
TRBV12-3/TRBV12-4	many	TRBD2	TRBJ2-1	TGTGCCAGCAGTCCCCTAGCGGGGGGGCGCAATGAGCAGTTCTTC	CASSPLAGGRNEQFF
TRBV6-5	many	TRBD2	TRBJ2-3	TGTGCCAGCAGTTACTCGAGACAGGCTAGCGGGGAACAGTATTTT	CASSYSRQASGEQYF
TRBV28	NA	TRBD1	TRBJ1-1	TGTGCCAGCAGCCCGGGACAGGGGTTTACTGAAGCTTTCTTT	CASSPGQGFTEAFF
TRBV5-4	NA	NA	TRBJ2-5	TGTGCCAGCAGCACCCGACAGCAAGAGACCCAGTACTTC	CASSTRQQETQYF
TRBV12-3/TRBV12-4	NA	TRBD2	TRBJ2-1	TGTGCCAGCAGGTCAGCCCCCGGGACTAGCGGGCCACGGAGCTCCTACAATGAGCAGTTCTTC	CASRSAPGTSGPRSSYNEQFF
TRBV10-3	few	TRBD1	TRBJ2-3	TGTGCCATCAGTTACCGACAGGGGGCGAGAGATACGCAGTATTTT	CAISYRQGARDTQYF
TRBV2	NA	TRBD2	TRBJ2-3	TGTGCCAGCAGTGGGACCGGGGGGACGCAGTATTTT	CASSGTGGTQYF
TRBV16	few	NA	TRBJ1-5	TGTGCCAGCAGCCAATCTTGGAGGGATCAGCCCCAGCATTTT	CASSQSWRDQPQHF